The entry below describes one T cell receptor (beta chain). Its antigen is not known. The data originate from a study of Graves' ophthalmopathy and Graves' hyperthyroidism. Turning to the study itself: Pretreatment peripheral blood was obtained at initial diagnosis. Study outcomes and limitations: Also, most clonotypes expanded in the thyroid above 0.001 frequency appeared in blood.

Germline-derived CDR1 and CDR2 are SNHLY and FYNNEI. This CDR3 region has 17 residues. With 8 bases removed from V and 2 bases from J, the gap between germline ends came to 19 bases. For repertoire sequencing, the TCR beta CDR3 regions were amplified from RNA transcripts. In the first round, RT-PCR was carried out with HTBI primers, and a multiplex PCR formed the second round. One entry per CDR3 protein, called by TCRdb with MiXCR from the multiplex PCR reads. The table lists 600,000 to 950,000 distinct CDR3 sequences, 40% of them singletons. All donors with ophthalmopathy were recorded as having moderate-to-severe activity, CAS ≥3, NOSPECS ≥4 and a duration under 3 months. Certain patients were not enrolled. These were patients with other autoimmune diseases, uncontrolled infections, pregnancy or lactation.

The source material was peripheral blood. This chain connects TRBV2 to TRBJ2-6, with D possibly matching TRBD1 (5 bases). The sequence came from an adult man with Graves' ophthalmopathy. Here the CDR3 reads CASSPPATATGANVLTF. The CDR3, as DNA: TGTGCCAGCTCACCACCAGCGACAGCTACTGGGGCCAACGTCCTGACTTTC.